This passage covers 30 T cell receptor beta chains from one sample sequenced in a study of response to subunit inactivated influenza vaccine. TCRdb reanalysed the RT-PCR reads using MiXCR and keeps one entry per CDR3 protein. The sample lists roughly 700,000 distinct CDR3 sequences; around 16% were seen once. Sample: PBMCs from blood, taken roughly 12 days after vaccination. These receptors came from a man aged 45-65 years who received an inactivated influenza vaccine.

The chain has TRBV24-1 and TRBJ1-6; possibly TRBD1 for D (5 bases). The CDR3 contains 13 residues. V lost 4 bases and J lost 7, with 7 bases in between. CDR1 and CDR2 (germline): KGHDR, SFDVKD. The CDR3 is CATSETENSPLHF. The CDR3 nucleotides are TGTGCCACCAGTGAGACAGAAAATTCACCCCTCCACTTT.

This clonotype was seen a few times. The chain recombines TRBV2 with TRBJ1-1, with TRBD1 matching 7 bases. The CDR3 has 12 amino acids. Germline V gives CDR1 SNHLY, CDR2 FYNNEI. Unmatched junction bases numbered 2, after V lost 3 bases and J lost 7 bases. The CDR3: CASSDRGIEAFF. In DNA, the CDR3 is TGTGCCAGCAGTGACAGGGGGATTGAAGCTTTCTTT.

The chain combines TRBV7-2 with TRBJ2-5, with a weak D call TRBD2 (7 bases). V was cut by 5 bases and J by 0 bases, with 13 bases left in between. The CDR3 length is 15 residues. Germline V lookup: CDR1 SGHTA, CDR2 FQGNSA. CDR3 nucleotides: TGTGCCAGCAGCAAAGGGGGGGTCAACCAAGAGACCCAGTACTTC. Translated, it gives CASSKGGVNQETQYF.

At least ten counts were recorded for this clonotype. The rearrangement links TRBV12-3 or TRBV12-4 to TRBJ2-1, with D possibly matching TRBD2 (7 bases). This CDR3 contains 14 residues. Trimming took off 7 bases at V and 11 bases at J, with 21 bases between the two ends. The CDR3 region is CASTPGGWGAKQFF. CDR3 nucleotides: TGTGCCAGCACCCCCGGGGGGTGGGGGGCGAAGCAGTTCTTC.

This clonotype was observed a few times. The rearrangement uses TRBV27 and TRBJ1-2, with a possible D match to TRBD1 (5 bases). The CDR3 has 13 residues. Trimming removed 3 bases at V and 7 bases at J, with 12 bases between. Germline CDR1 reads MNHEY; CDR2 reads SMNVEV (reference sequence). Written as DNA, the CDR3 is TGTGCCAGCAGTTTCGCAGGGATAGTTGGCTACACCTTC. Translation gives CASSFAGIVGYTF.

This clonotype was counted only a few times. The chain employs TRBV6-2 or TRBV6-3 and TRBJ1-5, with D perhaps TRBD1 (5 bases). In germline, CDR1 is MNHEY, CDR2 SVGEGT. The CDR3 consists of 14 residues. The V and J ends lost 11 bases and 0 bases respectively, with 14 bases between them. CDR3 loop: CAVGTVNSNQPQHF. As DNA, the CDR3 is TGTGCCGTAGGGACGGTCAATAGCAATCAGCCCCAGCATTTT.

CDR3 loop: CASSQNSVQPQHF. CDR3 coding DNA: TGTGCCAGCAGCCAGAACTCAGTTCAGCCCCAGCATTTT. The chain is built from TRBV4-2 and TRBJ1-5; D call uncertain. V lost 3 bases to trimming and J lost 6 bases, with 9 bases between them. The CDR3 extends over 13 amino acids. Germline V gene sequence: CDR1 LGHNA, CDR2 YNFKEQ.

The CDR3 protein is CAWSVLVQGTQFF. CDR3 nucleotide sequence: TGTGCCTGGAGTGTACTGGTGCAGGGGACTCAGTTCTTC. The rearrangement joins TRBV30 to TRBJ2-1, with D possibly called TRBD1 or TRBD2 (6 bases each). The CDR3 covers 13 residues. CDR1 is GTSNPN and CDR2 is SVGIG in the germline V gene (reference sequence). V shed 0 bases and J shed 13 bases, with 16 bases lying between them.

V gene TRBV11-2 combines with J gene TRBJ1-5, with D perhaps TRBD1 (6 bases). Trimming removed 5 bases at V and 2 bases at J, with 13 bases between. The CDR3 runs to 15 residues. The germline V gene encodes CDR1 SGHAT and CDR2 FQNNGV. The CDR3 reads CASSPGHGGNQPQHF. The CDR3 DNA sequence: TGTGCCAGCAGCCCGGGACACGGGGGCAATCAGCCCCAGCATTTT.

The chain combines TRBV11-2 with TRBJ2-7, with TRBD2 matching 10 bases. Germline loops: CDR1 SGHAT, CDR2 FQNNGV. J gave up 4 bases and V 4 bases, and 4 bases lay outside the gene matches. The CDR3 spans 14 residues. In DNA form, the CDR3 reads TGTGCCAGCAGCTCCCGACTAGCGGGTTACGAGCAGTACTTC. This sequence encodes CASSSRLAGYEQYF.

The chain is built from TRBV18 and TRBJ1-1; D is unresolved. CDR1 is KGHSH and CDR2 is LQKENI in the germline V gene. V lost 3 bases and J lost 4, with 9 bases in between. The CDR3 consists of 13 residues. CDR3 sequence reads: CASSPREVTEAFF. CDR3 bases: TGTGCCAGCTCACCTCGGGAGGTCACTGAAGCTTTCTTT.

V and J are TRBV20-1 and TRBJ2-1, with 7 bases identical to TRBD2. The CDR3 runs 14 residues. Germline V gives CDR1 DFQATT, CDR2 SNEGSKA (reference sequence). Trimming removed 4 bases from V and 10 bases from J; junction bases left unmatched: 13. The chain's CDR3 is CSATRLAGAIEQFF. CDR3 nucleotides: TGCAGTGCTACTCGACTAGCCGGGGCTATAGAGCAGTTCTTC.

V gene TRBV5-5 combines with J gene TRBJ2-5; D is possibly TRBD2 (6 bases). V lost 1 base and J lost 4, with 14 bases in between. Germline assignment: CDR1 SGHKS and CDR2 YYEKEE (reference sequence). CDR3 length equals 15 residues. DNA of the CDR3: TGTGCCAGCAGCTTGACCGGGAGCAGAGGAGAGACCCAGTACTTC. Encoded protein: CASSLTGSRGETQYF.

The sample holds a few counts of this clonotype. The chain is built from TRBV29-1 and TRBJ2-5; D is unresolved. V was cut by 4 bases and J by 5 bases, with 11 bases left in between. The CDR3 sequence is 12 residues long. Germline V gives CDR1 SQVTM, CDR2 ANQGSEA. The DNA of the CDR3 is TGCAGCGTTGTGTTGCCGAGCGAGACCCAGTACTTC. Encoded protein: CSVVLPSETQYF. Full variable domain (remainder filled in from reference TRBV29-1 and TRBJ2-5): SAVISQKPSRDICQRGTSLTIQCQVDSQVTMMFWYRQQPGQSLTLIATANQGSEATYESGFVIDKFPISRPNLTFSTLTVSNMSPEDSSIYLCSVVLPSETQYFGPGTRLLVL.

This clonotype was picked up many times. This chain uses TRBV7-8 with TRBJ2-6; 7 positions agree with TRBD1. The trim removed 5 bases at V and 0 bases at J, leaving 4 bases unmatched. This CDR3 is 16 amino acids long. Germline CDR1 and CDR2: SGHVS and FQNEAQ. CDR3 residues: CASSRGQASGANVLTF. In DNA form, the CDR3 reads TGTGCCAGCAGCAGAGGACAGGCCTCTGGGGCCAACGTCCTGACTTTC. The full variable domain, in which reference TRBV7-8 and TRBJ2-6 provide the parts outside the CDR3, is GAGVSQSPRYKVAKRGQDVALRCDPISGHVSLFWYQQALGQGPEFLTYFQNEAQLDKSGLPSDRFFAERPEGSVSTLKIQRTQQEDSAVYLCASSRGQASGANVLTFGAGSRLTVL.

This clonotype was observed many times. The chain combines TRBV3-1 with TRBJ1-1; D is unresolved. CDR3 length equals 14 residues. Germline CDR1 is LGHDT and CDR2 is YNNKEL (reference sequence). The germline V and J ends were trimmed by 2 bases and 1 base, with 8 bases remaining between them. CDR3 nucleotides: TGTGCCAGCAGCCAAAACGCAGGGAACACTGAAGCTTTCTTT. It translates to CASSQNAGNTEAFF.

The chain couples TRBV6-6 to TRBJ2-1; D uncertain. The germline CDR1 and CDR2 sequences are MNHNY and SVGAGI (reference sequence). Trimming cost V 6 bases and J 8 bases, with 5 bases left between them. The CDR3 is 10 residues long. The CDR3 sequence is CASSDHEQFF. CDR3 nucleotides: TGTGCCAGCAGCGATCATGAGCAGTTCTTC.

The DNA of the CDR3 is TGTGCCTGGAGTGTAAAAGGGGGGGGTCAGCCCCAGCATTTT. Translated, it gives CAWSVKGGGQPQHF. J is TRBJ1-5 and V is TRBV30; a weak D match, TRBD1 (6 bases). CDR1 is GTSNPN, CDR2 SVGIG, per germline (reference sequence). V gave up 0 bases and J gave up 6 bases, with 12 bases separating them. The CDR3 has 14 residues.

This clonotype was seen more than once but under ten times. The rearrangement joins TRBV20-1 to TRBJ1-5; D gene ambiguous. CDR3 length equals 15 residues. Germline V lookup: CDR1 DFQATT, CDR2 SNEGSKA (reference sequence). Trimming shortened V by 6 bases and J by 1 base, and 16 bases separated the two germline ends. CDR3 sequence: CSATYGLLSNQPQHF. CDR3 sequence (DNA): TGCAGTGCCACCTATGGACTTTTAAGCAATCAGCCCCAGCATTTT.

In its sample, this clonotype was seen a few times. The chain couples TRBV20-1 to TRBJ2-4, with TRBD1 matching over 9 bases. Germline CDR1 reads DFQATT; CDR2 reads SNEGSKA (reference sequence). Germline trimming cut 0 bases from V and 0 bases from J; bases unmatched to any gene: 12. The CDR3 length is 19 residues. The CDR3 here is CSARDLQGAPSLAKNIQYF. The CDR3 DNA is TGCAGTGCTAGAGACCTACAGGGGGCCCCAAGCTTAGCCAAAAACATTCAGTACTTC.

There are many counts of this clonotype. The chain combines TRBV20-1 with TRBJ2-6, with D unclear. The CDR3 is 19 residues long. The germline V gene has CDR1 DFQATT and CDR2 SNEGSKA (reference sequence). The germline V and J ends were trimmed by 0 bases and 0 bases, with 18 bases remaining between them. CDR3 DNA sequence: TGCAGTGCTAGAGATCTAACGCAGGCGGATTTCTCTGGGGCCAACGTCCTGACTTTC. This translates into CSARDLTQADFSGANVLTF.

This clonotype turned up a few times. The V call is TRBV20-1, the J call TRBJ1-1, with TRBD1 matching over 7 bases. The junction had 7 bases not matched to a gene; V was cut back by 6 bases and J by 0 bases. This CDR3 contains 14 residues. The germline V gene has CDR1 DFQATT and CDR2 SNEGSKA (reference sequence). For the CDR3, the DNA is TGCAGTGCACCGCAGGGGGGCCTGAACACTGAAGCTTTCTTT. Protein: CSAPQGGLNTEAFF.

This clonotype has only a few counts. This chain links TRBV7-9 with TRBJ2-3, with 9 bases identical to TRBD1. The CDR3 is 14 amino acids. V gave up 6 bases and J gave up 3 bases; unmatched junction bases: 4. CDR1 is SEHNR, CDR2 FQNEAQ, per germline (reference sequence). In nucleotides, the CDR3 is TGTGCCAGCAGGAGACAGGGGGGAACAGATACGCAGTATTTT. Translated: CASRRQGGTDTQYF.

This sequence joins TRBV6-6 and TRBJ1-2, with TRBD1 identical over 7 bases. The J segment lost 5 bases and the V segment lost 6 bases, leaving 6 bases of the junction unmatched. The germline CDR1 and CDR2 sequences are MNHNY and SVGAGI (reference sequence). CDR3 size: 13 residues. The CDR3 reads CASSRQGLYGYTF. CDR3 coding DNA: TGTGCCAGCAGCCGACAGGGTCTTTATGGCTACACCTTC.

The rearrangement uses TRBV4-3 and TRBJ1-2; weak D call: TRBD1 (5 bases). Germline CDR1 and CDR2: LGHNA and YSLEER. The CDR3 is made up of 15 amino acids. Trimming took 0 bases from V and 7 from J, leaving 15 bases between them. The CDR3 nucleotides read TGCGCCAGCAGCCAAGACCGGACAAAATACTCTGGCTACACCTTC. It translates to CASSQDRTKYSGYTF.

This clonotype appeared a few times. This chain connects TRBV18 to TRBJ2-7; TRBD1 is a possible D gene (6 bases). Trimming shortened V by 2 bases and J by 6 bases, and 14 bases separated the two germline ends. In germline, CDR1 is KGHSH, CDR2 LQKENI. The length of the CDR3 is 14 residues. CDR3 DNA: TGTGCCAGCTCACCAACGGACAGAAACGCCGAGCAGTACTTC. It encodes CASSPTDRNAEQYF.

V is TRBV6-1 and J is TRBJ2-1; D gene ambiguous. This CDR3 region has 13 residues. V dropped 6 bases and J dropped 8 bases, with 14 bases sitting between them. Germline CDR1 is MNHNS and CDR2 is SASEGT. Written as DNA, the CDR3 is TGTGCCAGCAGGGGGTGGCAAGACGATGAGCAGTTCTTC. Amino acids: CASRGWQDDEQFF.

This rearrangement joins TRBV5-6 to TRBJ2-2; 13 bases align to TRBD2. The V and J ends lost 3 bases and 5 bases, in that order; junction bases with no gene match: 7. From germline, CDR1 is SGHDT and CDR2 YYEEEE. CDR3 length: 17 amino acids. The CDR3 sequence is CASSSRTSGGRTGELFF. CDR3 in DNA: TGTGCCAGCAGCTCGCGGACTAGCGGGGGAAGGACCGGGGAGCTGTTTTTT.

This clonotype was observed a handful of times. The rearrangement joins TRBV6-1 to TRBJ2-7, with 7 bases identical to TRBD2. The CDR3 consists of 15 residues. CDR1 is MNHNS, CDR2 SASEGT, per germline. V dropped 6 bases and J dropped 0; count of bases not matched to a gene: 8. The CDR3 DNA reads TGTGCCAGCAGGACAGTGGGCGGGAGCTCCTACGAGCAGTACTTC. It encodes CASRTVGGSSYEQYF.

The rearrangement uses TRBV11-2 and TRBJ2-7; 9 bases agree with TRBD1. This CDR3 is built from 16 residues. Germline assignment: CDR1 SGHAT and CDR2 FQNNGV. With 4 bases clipped from V and 5 bases from J, the junction kept 12 bases outside the gene matches. The CDR3 DNA reads as TGTGCCAGCAGCTACGACCGGGACAGGGTCGTTGACGAGCAGTACTTC. Protein: CASSYDRDRVVDEQYF.